This TCR beta chain comes out of a study of T cell responses to AZD1222 COVID-19 vaccine. Points from the study as a whole: An increase in Spike-specific TCR breadth and depth was observed after two AZD1222 doses.

Produced via immunoSEQ multiplex PCR; TCRdb's table is partial and in-frame only. The data hold 120,000 to 150,000 clones, with 92% observed a single time. Remarks on this clone: Antigen unknown.

Per the germline V gene, CDR1 is LNHDA and CDR2 is SQIVND (reference sequence). CDR3 length equals 14 residues. V was shortened by 6 bases and J by 7 bases, with 13 bases between the two germline ends. The V call is TRBV19, the J call TRBJ1-6; the D gene is possibly TRBD1 (5 bases). The receptor's source is an adult in good health. The sample was peripheral blood, taken on day 0 of AZD1222 vaccination. The CDR3 DNA reads TGTGCCAGTAGCCCGGGGCGACAAAATTCACCCCTCCACTTT. This translates into CASSPGRQNSPLHF.